Listed here is a single TCR beta chain. The data originate from a study of PD-L1 blockade in urothelial cancer. Measured with immunoSEQ multiplex PCR; TCRdb has only the in-frame clones, and not every one. Here the sample spans some 100,000 clones, roughly nine tenths being singletons. The trim removed 6 bases at V and 6 bases at J, leaving 7 bases unmatched. The CDR3 has 13 amino acids. From germline, CDR1 is WSHSY and CDR2 SAAADI. Sample: PBMCs, taken around atezolizumab (anti-PD-L1) treatment. The chain joins TRBV10-2 to TRBJ1-2, with 7 bases aligning to TRBD1. This sequence originates from a woman at least 80 years old with urothelial cancer. For the CDR3, the DNA is TGCGCCAGCAGGGGCCAGGGGGTAGATGGCTACACCTTC. It encodes CASRGQGVDGYTF.